This paragraph reports one TCR beta chain. V shed 4 bases and J 11 bases; nucleotides not matched to a gene: 18. The CDR3 is made up of 16 amino acids. The V gene's germline CDR1 is GTSNPN and CDR2 SVGIG (reference sequence). The data belong to a study of control samples from healthy donors and cancer patients. Produced via immunoSEQ multiplex PCR; TCRdb's table is partial and in-frame only. The table has 95,000 to 150,000 clones, more than 75% seen once. The chain employs TRBV30 and TRBJ1-4, with 8 positions matching TRBD1. The TCR comes from a man aged 55 to 69 in good health. Source material: blood. The CDR3 loop is CAWIYSARGRWEKLFF. The CDR3 DNA reads TGTGCCTGGATTTACTCGGCCAGGGGGCGATGGGAGAAACTGTTTTTT.